Listed here are 31 T cell receptor beta chains from one sample, sequenced in a study of T cells in Graves' hyperthyroidism and ophthalmopathy (dated by TCRdb to between 2017 and 2020). Libraries were prepared through multiplex PCR. The instrument given in TCRdb is Illumina HiSeq 2000. The TCR beta CDR3 regions were amplified from the RNA transcripts. The first round of RT-PCR for the TCR CDR3 was performed with the HTBI primer set and the Qiagen OneStep RT-PCR kit. TCRdb itself trimmed the public reads at Q25 with fastp, ran MiXCR and retained productive beta chains. All rows with the same CDR3 protein become a single entry with the most common DNA and genes. This sample comprises some 570,000 distinct CDR3 sequences, roughly 17% of them detected only once. 15% to 20% of the sample goes to the ten largest clones. Input material: blood. The receptor set was obtained from a woman aged 18-35 years with Graves' ophthalmopathy.

This rearrangement joins TRBV6-2 or TRBV6-3 to TRBJ2-7; TRBD2 agrees at 13 bases. The CDR3 is made up of 16 amino acids. Germline V gene lookup returns CDR1 MNHEY and CDR2 SVGEGT. After removal of 10 bases from V and 6 bases from J, the junction contained 15 bases not matched to a gene. The CDR3 coding sequence is TGTGCCATCCTCCCCGCCGGACTAGCGGGAGCGGGCGAGCAGTACTTC. This codes for CAILPAGLAGAGEQYF.

This clonotype has just a few counts. V is TRBV12-3 or TRBV12-4 and J is TRBJ2-1; unclear D gene. The CDR3 has 13 residues. V lost 1 base to trimming and J lost 6 bases, with 7 bases between them. The CDR3 DNA sequence: TGTGCCAGCAGTTTAGATTACCTCAATGAGCAGTTCTTC. Translation: CASSLDYLNEQFF.

This clonotype was observed many times. This chain joins TRBV6-2 or TRBV6-3 and TRBJ2-7, with 7 bases identical to TRBD1. The CDR3 consists of 13 residues. Germline lookup yields CDR1 MNHEY and CDR2 SVGEGT. V trimming: 6 bases; J trimming: 2 bases; junction bases outside the gene matches: 4. CDR3 amino acids: CASRRTGTYEQYF. The CDR3 DNA reads as TGTGCCAGCAGGAGGACAGGAACCTACGAGCAGTACTTC.

This clonotype was picked up many times. The rearrangement joins TRBV11-2 to TRBJ1-1, with D unclear. V lost 6 bases, J lost 5 bases, and 10 bases lay in between. This CDR3 region has 12 residues. Germline V gives CDR1 SGHAT, CDR2 FQNNGV. The CDR3 region is CASSSLSTEAFF. The CDR3 DNA reads as TGTGCCAGCAGTTCGTTGAGTACTGAAGCTTTCTTT. The full variable domain, its missing parts supplied by reference TRBV11-2 and TRBJ1-1, is EAGVAQSPRYKIIEKRQSVAFWCNPISGHATLYWYQQILGQGPKLLIQFQNNGVVDDSQLPKDRFSAERLKGVDSTLKIQPAKLEDSAVYLCASSSLSTEAFFGQGTRLTVV.

This clonotype was found many times. V is TRBV28 and J is TRBJ2-3; no clear D. Germline CDR1 is MDHEN and CDR2 is SYDVKM. The CDR3 totals 16 residues. V was pared by 5 bases and J by 6 bases, with 21 bases between. CDR3 in DNA: TGTGCCAGCAGTACATGGGCCTACAGCGAGGTGGATACGCAGTATTTT. It specifies CASSTWAYSEVDTQYF.

This clonotype was observed a handful of times. The chain recombines TRBV28 with TRBJ2-2; TRBD1 matches 7 bases. From germline, CDR1 is MDHEN and CDR2 SYDVKM. V shed 6 bases, J shed 4 bases, and the junction held 8 bases outside the gene matches. This CDR3 contains 15 residues. CDR3 sequence reads: CASSPRTGFTGELFF. The CDR3 DNA is TGTGCCAGCAGCCCACGGACAGGCTTCACCGGGGAGCTGTTTTTT.

In this sample, this clonotype turned up many times. V and J are TRBV29-1 and TRBJ2-7; D remains unclear. This CDR3 comprises 16 residues. Germline CDR1 SQVTM, CDR2 ANQGSEA. V was cut by 0 bases and J by 2 bases, with 17 bases left in between. CDR3 sequence: CSVEDPSLAATYEQYF. CDR3 coding DNA: TGCAGCGTTGAAGATCCCTCGTTGGCAGCGACCTACGAGCAGTACTTC.

The chain has TRBV9 and TRBJ1-2; tentative D call: TRBD1 (6 bases). The V end was cut by 1 base, the J end by 8 bases, with 15 bases between. The germline gives CDR1 SGDLS, CDR2 YYNGEE. The CDR3 is 14 residues long. CDR3: CASSVTDSQGGYTF. The CDR3 DNA follows: TGTGCCAGCAGCGTAACGGACAGCCAGGGGGGCTACACCTTC. The full variable domain, completed using reference TRBV9 and TRBJ1-2, is DSGVTQTPKHLITATGQRVTLRCSPRSGDLSVYWYQQSLDQGLQFLIQYYNGEERAKGNILERFSAQQFPDLHSELNLSSLELGDSALYFCASSVTDSQGGYTFGSGTRLTVV.

Remarks on this clonotype: A much larger clone sits a single nucleotide away, making a read error possible. The chain carries TRBV28 and TRBJ2-2; D unresolved. Germline-derived CDR1 and CDR2 are MDHEN and SYDVKM. The length of the CDR3 is 17 residues. Trimming cost V 5 bases and J 1 base, with 17 bases left between them. CDR3 region: CASSGWAENQNTGELFF. CDR3 DNA sequence: TGTGCCAGCAGTGGCTGGGCGGAGAATCAGAACACCGGGGAGCTGTTTTTT.

The sample holds many counts of this clonotype. This rearrangement joins TRBV18 to TRBJ2-7; the D call may be TRBD1 or TRBD2 (5 bases each). This CDR3 is built from 14 residues. The ends were cut back, 4 bases at V and 2 bases at J, with 12 bases in the middle. Looked up from germline, CDR1 is KGHSH and CDR2 is LQKENI. The CDR3 sequence is CASSHSEGPYEQYF. The CDR3 DNA sequence: TGTGCCAGCTCACACTCAGAGGGGCCCTACGAGCAGTACTTC.

The V call is TRBV6-2 or TRBV6-3, the J call TRBJ1-1; no clear D. Trimming stripped 6 bases from V and 3 bases from J, with 11 bases between. The V gene's germline CDR1 is MNHEY and CDR2 SVGEGT. This CDR3 contains 13 residues. The CDR3 nucleotides read TGTGCCAGCAGACCGGACGGACACACTGAAGCTTTCTTT. Its translation is CASRPDGHTEAFF.

This clonotype has ten or more counts. The J gene is TRBJ2-3, the V gene TRBV7-3; TRBD1 matches at 8 bases. V gave up 1 base and J gave up 4 bases; unmatched junction bases: 4. Germline-derived CDR1 and CDR2 are SGHTA and FQGTGA. The CDR3 spans 15 residues. This chain's CDR3 is CASSLIPGGPDTQYF. The CDR3 region has the DNA TGTGCCAGCAGCTTAATCCCAGGGGGCCCAGATACGCAGTATTTT.

This clonotype has a handful of counts. An end of the junction does not agree with germline; a read error may underlie this. The chain recombines TRBV18 with TRBJ2-7; D unclear. Germline V gives CDR1 KGHSH, CDR2 LQKENI. The CDR3 covers 13 residues. For the CDR3, the DNA is TGTGCCAGCTCACCACCAAACTCCTACGAGCAGTGCTTC. This codes for CASSPPNSYEQCF.

This clonotype appeared many times. This may come from a read error, since a much larger clone is one base off. This rearrangement joins TRBV12-3 or TRBV12-4 to TRBJ1-1; 7 bases fit TRBD1. The ends lost 6 bases at V and 0 bases at J; junction bases unmatched: 4. The CDR3 runs 14 residues. CDR3 nucleotide sequence: TGTGCCAGCAGACCGGGACAGATGAACACTGAAGCTTTCTTT. Translated, it gives CASRPGQMNTEAFF.

On this clonotype itself: A much bigger clone sits one base away, suggesting this may be a read error. The rearrangement joins TRBV5-1 to TRBJ1-1; 7 nucleotides match TRBD1. The V and J ends lost 2 bases and 4 bases, in that order; junction bases with no gene match: 11. The CDR3 is 16 amino acids. The V gene's germline CDR1 is SGHRS and CDR2 YFSETQ. DNA for the CDR3: TGCGCCAGCAGCTTCTCCGTCAGGGGGTTGAGCACTGAAGCTTTCTTT. It encodes CASSFSVRGLSTEAFF. Full variable domain (remainder filled in from reference TRBV5-1 and TRBJ1-1): KAGVTQTPRYLIKTRGQQVTLSCSPISGHRSVSWYQQTPGQGLQFLFEYFSETQRNKGNFPGRFSGRQFSNSRSEMNVSTLELGDSALYLCASSFSVRGLSTEAFFGQGTRLTVV.

The rearrangement links TRBV12-3 or TRBV12-4 to TRBJ1-1; 7 bases fit TRBD1. The CDR3 consists of 13 residues. Trimming took 6 bases from V and 6 from J; bases not matched to a gene: 7. The CDR3: CASRLTGVPEAFF. CDR3 nucleotide sequence: TGTGCCAGCAGACTTACAGGGGTCCCTGAAGCTTTCTTT.

The chain carries TRBV28 and TRBJ2-5, with a weak D call TRBD2 (7 bases). V lost 9 bases, J lost 2 bases, and 16 bases lay in between. The CDR3 is made up of 14 amino acids. Germline V gene data show CDR1 as MDHEN and CDR2 as SYDVKM. The CDR3 is CASEASGQQETQYF. The CDR3 bases are TGTGCCAGTGAGGCTAGCGGACAGCAAGAGACCCAGTACTTC.

This clonotype was seen ten or more times. The chain is built from TRBV28 and TRBJ2-7; TRBD1 aligns across 10 bases. The CDR3 spans 15 residues. The germline gives CDR1 MDHEN, CDR2 SYDVKM. The V segment lost 5 bases and the J segment 2 bases; nucleotides outside the gene matches: 6. The CDR3 loop is CASSPRQGAAYEQYF. The CDR3 bases are TGTGCCAGCAGTCCGAGACAGGGGGCGGCCTACGAGCAGTACTTC.

This clonotype was seen repeatedly, ten times or more. This chain connects TRBV11-2 to TRBJ2-7; TRBD1 is a possible D gene (5 bases). The germline V and J ends were trimmed by 3 bases and 2 bases, with 8 bases remaining between them. Germline V CDR1 and CDR2: SGHAT, FQNNGV. This CDR3 has 13 amino acids. Written as DNA, the CDR3 is TGTGCCAGCAGCTTCTGGACAACCTACGAGCAGTACTTC. Its translation: CASSFWTTYEQYF.

Comments on this clonotype: This may arise from a read error, as a much more abundant clone is one base away. The rearrangement uses TRBV28 and TRBJ1-5; no clear D gene. This CDR3 contains 12 residues. V lost 8 bases to trimming and J lost 4 bases, with 9 bases between them. In germline, CDR1 is MDHEN, CDR2 SYDVKM. The CDR3 DNA is TGTGCCAGCGCGCCATCTAATCAGCCCCAGCATTTT. Translated, it gives CASAPSNQPQHF.

Remarks on this clonotype: A single base separates this from a much larger clone, so it may be a read error. The rearrangement uses TRBV9 and TRBJ2-7; TRBD2 matches 7 bases. The CDR3 runs 15 residues. Germline V gives CDR1 SGDLS, CDR2 YYNGEE. V trimming: 0 bases; J trimming: 4 bases; junction bases outside the gene matches: 7. The CDR3: CASSVAAGRGYEQYF. The CDR3 region has the DNA TGTGCCAGCAGCGTAGCAGCGGGACGGGGTTACGAGCAGTACTTC.

This clonotype appeared a few times. The V and J genes are TRBV19 and TRBJ2-1, with a tentative D call TRBD2 (6 bases). Trimming took off 4 bases at V and 0 bases at J, with 13 bases between the two ends. The CDR3 covers 16 residues. Per germline, CDR1 LNHDA and CDR2 SQIVND (reference sequence). For the CDR3, the DNA is TGTGCCAGTAGTACCCGGGACTCCAGCTCCTACAATGAGCAGTTCTTC. This gives the protein CASSTRDSSSYNEQFF.

The chain has TRBV11-1 and TRBJ2-3, with D unresolved. The V gene's germline CDR1 is SGHAT and CDR2 FQDESV (reference sequence). Deletions cut 5 bases from V and 2 bases from J, with 14 bases between. The CDR3 loop spans 15 amino acids. This CDR3 reads CASSQTPFNTDTQYF. The CDR3 coding sequence is TGTGCCAGCAGCCAAACCCCCTTCAACACAGATACGCAGTATTTT.

This clonotype was found many times. V and J are TRBV28 and TRBJ2-3; D may match TRBD1 or TRBD2 (5 bases each). V was shortened by 2 bases and J by 4 bases, with 13 bases between the two germline ends. CDR1 MDHEN and CDR2 SYDVKM come from the germline V gene. This CDR3 spans 15 amino acids. The CDR3 nucleotides read TGTGCCAGCAGTTTAGGGACGGCGTCCGCAGATACGCAGTATTTT. Translation gives CASSLGTASADTQYF.

Comment on this clonotype: The junction does not match germline at one end; this may be a read error. This chain joins TRBV20-1 and TRBJ2-2; D ambiguous. This CDR3 spans 13 amino acids. CDR1 is DFQATT, CDR2 SNEGSKA, per germline (reference sequence). CDR3 sequence: CSARRPNAGELFF. CDR3 DNA sequence: TGCAGTGCCCGACGGCCGAACGCCGGGGAGCTGTTTTTT.

This clonotype was seen a handful of times. CDR3 sequence: CASSQDGRGKEETQYF. The CDR3 DNA is TGTGCCAGCAGCCAAGATGGGCGGGGGAAGGAAGAGACCCAGTACTTC. V usage is TRBV4-2 and J usage is TRBJ2-5, with 7 bases that match TRBD2. Trimming at V came to 0 bases and at J to 3 bases, leaving 7 bases not matched to a gene. CDR3 length equals 16 residues. Per germline, CDR1 LGHNA and CDR2 YNFKEQ.

The chain recombines TRBV10-3 with TRBJ1-2; 10 bases align to TRBD1. Germline-derived CDR1 and CDR2 are ENHRY and SYGVKD. This CDR3 has 15 amino acids. Germline trimming cut 2 bases from V and 3 bases from J; bases unmatched to any gene: 3. CDR3 coding DNA: TGTGCCATCAGTGAGGGACAGGGGGTGGACTATGGCTACACCTTC. Protein sequence: CAISEGQGVDYGYTF.

This clonotype was seen ten or more times. The chain links TRBV12-3 or TRBV12-4 to TRBJ2-1, with a possible D match to TRBD2 (5 bases). The length of the CDR3 is 19 residues. The germline V and J ends were trimmed by 5 bases and 3 bases, with 26 bases remaining between them. The CDR3 reads CASSPKGNGVSGYYNEQFF. The CDR3 bases are TGTGCCAGCAGTCCAAAGGGAAACGGGGTATCAGGCTACTACAATGAGCAGTTCTTC.

This clonotype was seen many times. The V and J genes are TRBV7-2 and TRBJ2-7; 7 bases align to TRBD2. Germline V gives CDR1 SGHTA, CDR2 FQGNSA. With 2 bases clipped from V and 3 bases from J, the junction kept 4 bases outside the gene matches. This CDR3 region has 14 residues. CDR3 DNA: TGTGCCAGCAGCTTAATGCGGGGGAACTACGAGCAGTACTTC. Translating it yields CASSLMRGNYEQYF.

The gene calls are TRBV4-2 and TRBJ2-7, with TRBD1 matching 8 bases. Trimming took 6 bases from V and 2 from J; bases not matched to a gene: 9. Germline CDR1 and CDR2: LGHNA and YNFKEQ. The CDR3 has 15 amino acids. In nucleotides, the CDR3 is TGTGCCAGCAGGCCCGACAGGGGATTTGCCTACGAGCAGTACTTC. Protein: CASRPDRGFAYEQYF.

Ten or more counts support this clonotype. The chain couples TRBV27 to TRBJ2-1, with 7 positions matching TRBD2. Germline lookup yields CDR1 MNHEY and CDR2 SMNVEV (reference sequence). CDR3 size: 15 residues. Germline trimming cut 8 bases from V and 3 bases from J; bases unmatched to any gene: 10. The DNA for the CDR3 is TGTGCCAGCCGACAAACTAGCGAGGTCTACAATGAGCAGTTCTTC. It yields the protein CASRQTSEVYNEQFF.